This TCR beta chain was profiled in a study of CD8 T cells in Susac syndrome. Study-level results: It was acknowledged by the study that relatively few individuals were included in its TCR sequencing and HLA analysis.

With random hexamers, roughly 0.5 to 1 ug RNA was reverse transcribed. TCRdb redid the calling of the immunoSEQ multiplex PCR reads with MiXCR, one entry per CDR3 protein. The sample gives around 80,000 distinct CDR3 sequences, roughly 94% of which show up once; 0.52% is in the top ten. Deletions cut 1 base from V and 4 bases from J, with 14 bases between. The germline gives CDR1 LNHNV, CDR2 YYDKDF (reference sequence). The CDR3 contains 15 residues. With respect to this clonotype: Its specificity is unknown.

The clonotype was recovered from a human donor with Susac syndrome. J is TRBJ2-7 and V is TRBV15; D gene unclear. Sequencing was performed on CD8+ T cells from PBMCs. Written as DNA, the CDR3 is TGTGCCACCAGCAGAGGAGAGAGTGTTACTTACGAGCAGTACTTC. Its protein is CATSRGESVTYEQYF.